This T cell receptor beta chain was sequenced in a study of beta chain features in type 1 diabetes. Study-wide findings and caveats: Naive, central memory and Treg TCRB repertoires appeared more alike in patients than in healthy donors. Sequencing of cDNA might inflate the share of cells that strongly express TCR. Type 1 diabetes patients showed a moderate but significant shortening of TCRB CDR3s in all four CD4+ subsets. Although PCR might favor shorter templates, it would do so equally in patients and controls.

Expressed TCRB transcripts were sequenced because the entire RNA isolate underwent reverse transcription. Sequencing used immunoSEQ multiplex PCR; TCRdb keeps in-frame clones, though not all of them. Of a few hundred thousand clones listed, roughly 14% are singletons. CDR3 length: 16 amino acids. Per germline, CDR1 SGHNT and CDR2 YYREEE (reference sequence). V lost 6 bases to trimming and J lost 2 bases, with 20 bases between them. Researchers reported sorting CD4+ naive, central memory, regulatory and stem cell-like memory cells via CD45RO/CCR7/CD25/CD127/CD95/CD27. This clone was detected a few times. The antigen remains unidentified.

Specimen: naive CD4+ T cells from blood. V gene TRBV5-4 combines with J gene TRBJ2-5, with a tentative D call TRBD1 (5 bases). The sequence was obtained from a man aged 30 to 39 with type 1 diabetes. The chain's CDR3 is CASTLGQGMQQETQYF. The CDR3 DNA reads TGTGCCAGCACCCTCGGGCAGGGAATGCAGCAAGAGACCCAGTACTTC.